This passage covers 4 T cell receptor beta chains from one sample sequenced in a study of regulatory and conventional T cells in RAG deficiency. The protocol was immunoSEQ multiplex PCR, while the TCRdb copy is restricted to in-frame clones and leaves out a portion. The repertoire holds 32,000 or so clones, with 89% as singletons. The same data also contributed to another study, on regulatory T cells. That work adds: Amplification used 52 TRBV primers and 13 TRBJ primers.

The sample taken for sequencing was CD8+ T cells sorted from blood. The receptors originated from a human donor in good health.

V gene TRBV13 combines with J gene TRBJ1-1; 7 positions agree with TRBD1. V trimming: 4 bases; J trimming: 5 bases; junction bases outside the gene matches: 10. CDR3 length equals 15 residues. Germline CDR1 reads PRHDT; CDR2 reads FYEKMQ (reference sequence). The CDR3 DNA reads TGTGCCAGCAGCTCCGACAGGGACGGAGGGACTGAAGCTTTCTTT. This sequence encodes CASSSDRDGGTEAFF. The complete variable domain, with remaining parts taken from reference TRBV13 and TRBJ1-1, reads AAGVIQSPRHLIKEKRETATLKCYPIPRHDTVYWYQQGPGQDPQFLISFYEKMQSDKGSIPDRFSAQQFSDYHSELNMSSLELGDSALYFCASSSDRDGGTEAFFGQGTRLTVV.

The chain uses TRBV30 and TRBJ1-3; D not certain. In germline, CDR1 is GTSNPN, CDR2 SVGIG (reference sequence). With 0 bases removed from V and 0 bases from J, the gap between germline ends came to 6 bases. The CDR3 covers 14 residues. The CDR3, as DNA: TGTGCCTGGAGTGTAGGTATCTCTGGAAACACCATATATTTT. This sequence encodes CAWSVGISGNTIYF.

V is TRBV27 and J is TRBJ1-2, with 9 bases lining up with TRBD1. Germline V gives CDR1 MNHEY, CDR2 SMNVEV (reference sequence). Trimming removed 5 bases from V and 7 bases from J; junction bases left unmatched: 11. This CDR3 is 15 amino acids long. The CDR3 DNA follows: TGTGCCAGCAGTGTATTTGGGACAGGGTCTCTTGGCTACACCTTC. Its protein product is CASSVFGTGSLGYTF.

This chain uses TRBV5-1 with TRBJ2-7, with D perhaps TRBD1 or TRBD2 (5 bases each). Per germline, CDR1 SGHRS and CDR2 YFSETQ. With 1 base removed from V and 4 bases from J, the gap between germline ends came to 12 bases. The CDR3 runs 14 residues. CDR3 sequence reads: CASSLKGPDYEQYF. The CDR3 DNA follows: TGCGCCAGCAGCTTGAAGGGACCGGATTACGAGCAGTACTTC.